The 18 T cell receptor beta chains given below trace back to one sample, sequenced in a study of T cell repertoires in cytomegalovirus infection. Their antigens remain unidentified. TCRdb reprocessed the reads with MiXCR, giving one entry per CDR3 protein. The data contain some 560,000 distinct CDR3 sequences, around two fifths of them seen just once; the ten biggest clones take up about 46%. The sample in question was cultured PBMCs, obtained from culture after CMV antigen stimulation. The receptors come from a human donor in good health (CMV status not recorded). Some clones in this sample may be carry-over from other donors' samples.

V and J are TRBV27 and TRBJ1-4; 7 bases are a match to TRBD1. The CDR3 runs to 15 residues. Germline V CDR1 and CDR2: MNHEY, SMNVEV (reference sequence). After removal of 5 bases from V and 6 bases from J, the junction contained 9 bases not matched to a gene. The CDR3 sequence: CASSPKTGNDEKLFF. The CDR3 DNA is TGTGCCAGCAGTCCCAAGACAGGGAATGATGAAAAACTGTTTTTT.

This clonotype was counted once. The rearrangement joins TRBV7-6 to TRBJ1-2; D is possibly TRBD1 (6 bases). Between the trimmed V and J ends, which lost 4 bases and 5 bases, there was a span of 14 bases. This CDR3 has 14 residues. CDR1 and CDR2 from the germline V gene are SGHVS and FNYEAQ. CDR3 DNA: TGTGCCAGCAGCTCGAGGGGGAAGGGGTATGGCTACACCTTC. Encoded protein: CASSSRGKGYGYTF.

The V gene is TRBV28, the J gene TRBJ1-2; D possibly corresponds to TRBD1 (5 bases). The CDR3 is 16 amino acids. Germline CDR1 MDHEN, CDR2 SYDVKM. V was pared by 5 bases and J by 6 bases, with 22 bases between. The CDR3 region is CASSGVLPRELHGYTF. CDR3 in DNA: TGTGCCAGCAGTGGGGTCCTACCCAGGGAGTTGCATGGCTACACCTTC.

In its sample, this clonotype was seen a few times. This sequence joins TRBV7-9 and TRBJ2-7, with D possibly matching TRBD2 (6 bases). CDR1 and CDR2 from the germline V gene are SEHNR and FQNEAQ (reference sequence). This CDR3 region has 16 residues. V lost 5 bases to trimming and J lost 3 bases, with 20 bases between them. The CDR3 DNA reads TGTGCCAGCAGCCCGCACCCCGGGGCGGGAAGCTACGAGCAGTACTTC. This gives the protein CASSPHPGAGSYEQYF.

The chain combines TRBV15 with TRBJ1-2; D remains unclear. From germline, CDR1 is LNHNV and CDR2 YYDKDF (reference sequence). Trimming took off 0 bases at V and 4 bases at J, with 9 bases between the two ends. This CDR3 is built from 14 residues. Here the CDR3 DNA reads TGTGCCACCAGCAGAGATCGAGGGATCTATGGCTACACCTTC. It translates to CATSRDRGIYGYTF.

On this clonotype: Germline is not matched at one junction end, which may reflect a read error. The chain carries TRBV10-3 and TRBJ2-3; TRBD2 matches at 11 bases. Germline loops: CDR1 ENHRY, CDR2 SYGVKD. This CDR3 has 15 amino acids. In DNA, the CDR3 is TGTGCCAGCAGTGAAGGACTAGCGGGCGGCCATACGCAGTATTTT. Residues: CASSEGLAGGHTQYF.

The chain is built from TRBV5-6 and TRBJ2-7, with D possibly matching TRBD1 (5 bases). Germline loops: CDR1 SGHDT, CDR2 YYEEEE. The CDR3 spans 13 residues. V was trimmed by 1 base and J by 5 bases, leaving 10 bases between them. CDR3: CASSLWQGDEQYF. The CDR3 nucleotides are TGTGCCAGCAGCTTGTGGCAGGGCGACGAGCAGTACTTC.

This clonotype was seen more than once but under ten times. The chain links TRBV7-2 to TRBJ2-5, with 7 bases identical to TRBD2. The CDR3 contains 17 residues. Germline V gene sequence: CDR1 SGHTA, CDR2 FQGNSA. J gave up 5 bases and V 2 bases, and 14 bases lay outside the gene matches. CDR3 DNA sequence: TGTGCCAGCAGCTTAAACGCGGCTAGCACAGCGGGGGAGACCCAGTACTTC. This encodes CASSLNAASTAGETQYF.

This clonotype turned up a few times. V gene TRBV19 combines with J gene TRBJ2-2; 12 nucleotides agree with TRBD2. V lost 3 bases to trimming and J lost 4 bases; unmatched junction nucleotides: 6. The CDR3 is made up of 17 amino acids. The V gene's germline CDR1 is LNHDA and CDR2 SQIVND (reference sequence). CDR3 in amino acids: CASSIPSGRAGTGELFF. CDR3 DNA: TGTGCCAGTAGTATCCCTAGCGGGAGGGCCGGCACCGGGGAGCTGTTTTTT.

This clonotype appeared a single time. The rearrangement uses TRBV6-6 and TRBJ1-3, with 7 nucleotides matching TRBD1. The V and J ends lost 6 bases and 4 bases, in that order; junction bases with no gene match: 6. The CDR3 sequence is 14 residues long. Germline assignment: CDR1 MNHNY and CDR2 SVGAGI (reference sequence). The CDR3 protein is CASRDTGAGNTIYF. The CDR3 DNA reads as TGTGCCAGCAGGGACACAGGGGCAGGAAACACCATATATTTT.

The chain couples TRBV7-2 to TRBJ2-1; 9 nucleotides align to TRBD2. CDR1 and CDR2 from the germline V gene are SGHTA and FQGNSA. Losses at the gene ends were 8 bases for V and 4 bases for J; bases not matched to a gene: 9. The CDR3 length is 15 residues. The CDR3 loop is CASAAGGGIYNEQFF. CDR3 in DNA: TGTGCCAGCGCCGCGGGGGGGGGGATATACAATGAGCAGTTCTTC.

The genes are TRBV20-1 and TRBJ1-4; D unresolved. Trimming left V 0 bases short and J 6 bases short, with 11 bases between. CDR1 is DFQATT, CDR2 SNEGSKA, per germline (reference sequence). The CDR3 runs 14 residues. The CDR3 coding sequence is TGCAGTGCTAGAGATCCCGGTGGAGATGAAAAACTGTTTTTT. Translation: CSARDPGGDEKLFF.

V usage is TRBV5-4 and J usage is TRBJ2-3; D might be TRBD2 (7 bases). The ends were cut back, 5 bases at V and 2 bases at J, with 15 bases in the middle. The CDR3 runs to 15 residues. Per the germline V gene, CDR1 is SGHNT and CDR2 is YYREEE (reference sequence). CDR3 sequence (DNA): TGTGCCAGCAGTTCGGGGGGCCACTACACAGATACGCAGTATTTT. Its translation is CASSSGGHYTDTQYF.

The genes are TRBV10-1 and TRBJ1-1; TRBD1 might be the D (6 bases). Germline V gene lookup returns CDR1 WNHNN and CDR2 SYGVQD (reference sequence). The CDR3 totals 13 residues. V lost 10 bases and J 2 bases, leaving 14 bases between the germline ends. CDR3 DNA: TGCGCCACCGCGGACAGTATTAACACTGAAGCTTTCTTT. This codes for CATADSINTEAFF.

The chain couples TRBV20-1 to TRBJ2-3; D is uncertain. The CDR3 loop spans 15 amino acids. Germline V gene sequence: CDR1 DFQATT, CDR2 SNEGSKA (reference sequence). V dropped 0 bases and J dropped 3 bases, with 13 bases sitting between them. The CDR3 sequence: CSARELFLATDTQYF. CDR3 DNA: TGCAGTGCTAGAGAACTGTTCCTCGCTACAGATACGCAGTATTTT.

A few counts support this clonotype. The rearrangement joins TRBV12-3 or TRBV12-4 to TRBJ1-4; 11 nucleotides align to TRBD1. V dropped 5 bases and J dropped 6; count of bases not matched to a gene: 14. The CDR3 extends over 18 amino acids. DNA of the CDR3: TGTGCCAGCAGTCCGCCATCCGGGACAGGGGGGTTGGATGAAAAACTGTTTTTT. Protein sequence: CASSPPSGTGGLDEKLFF.

This sequence joins TRBV28 and TRBJ1-1; TRBD1 matches at 7 bases. V dropped 6 bases and J dropped 4; count of bases not matched to a gene: 14. Germline CDR1 and CDR2: MDHEN and SYDVKM. The CDR3 extends over 16 amino acids. CDR3 in DNA: TGTGCCAGCAGCTCCGGGACAGCCAGTGTGAGCACTGAAGCTTTCTTT. It codes for CASSSGTASVSTEAFF.

The rearrangement uses TRBV7-2 and TRBJ2-1; unclear D gene. V lost 4 bases to trimming and J lost 12 bases, with 16 bases between them. The germline CDR1 and CDR2 sequences are SGHTA and FQGNSA. The CDR3 consists of 13 residues. CDR3 in amino acids: CASSWDGRPSQFF. The CDR3 bases are TGTGCCAGCAGCTGGGATGGGCGGCCTTCGCAGTTCTTC.